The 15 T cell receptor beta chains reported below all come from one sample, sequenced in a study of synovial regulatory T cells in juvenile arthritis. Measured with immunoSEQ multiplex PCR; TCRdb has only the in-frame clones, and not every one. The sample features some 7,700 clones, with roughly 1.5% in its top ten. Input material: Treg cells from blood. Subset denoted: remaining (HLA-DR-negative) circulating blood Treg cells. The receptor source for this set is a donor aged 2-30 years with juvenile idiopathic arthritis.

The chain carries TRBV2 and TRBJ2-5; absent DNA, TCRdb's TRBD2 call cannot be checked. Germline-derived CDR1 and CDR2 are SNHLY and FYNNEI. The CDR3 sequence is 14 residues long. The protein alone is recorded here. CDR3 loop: CASSLGTSEETQYF.

The CDR3 sequence is CASSWGSSTDTQYF. The chain is built from TRBV2 and TRBJ2-3. This CDR3 comprises 14 residues. No DNA is listed. Germline CDR1 and CDR2: SNHLY and FYNNEI.

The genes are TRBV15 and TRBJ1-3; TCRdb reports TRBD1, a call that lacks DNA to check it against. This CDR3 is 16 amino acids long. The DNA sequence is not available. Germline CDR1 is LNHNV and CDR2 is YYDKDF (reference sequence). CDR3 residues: CATSRDGQGAWNTIYF.

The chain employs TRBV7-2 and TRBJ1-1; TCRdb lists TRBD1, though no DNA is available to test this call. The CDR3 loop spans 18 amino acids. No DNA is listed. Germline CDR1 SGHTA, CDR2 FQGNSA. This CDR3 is CASSLVTARWGRGTEAFF.

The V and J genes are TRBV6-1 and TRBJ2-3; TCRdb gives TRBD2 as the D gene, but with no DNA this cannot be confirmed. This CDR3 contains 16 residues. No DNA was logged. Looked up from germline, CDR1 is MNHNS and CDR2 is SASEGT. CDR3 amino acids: CASSGAGRLAEDTQYF.

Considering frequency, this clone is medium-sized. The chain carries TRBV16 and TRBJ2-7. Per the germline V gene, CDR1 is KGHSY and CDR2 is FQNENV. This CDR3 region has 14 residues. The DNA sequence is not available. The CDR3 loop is CASSQPLPPYEQYF.

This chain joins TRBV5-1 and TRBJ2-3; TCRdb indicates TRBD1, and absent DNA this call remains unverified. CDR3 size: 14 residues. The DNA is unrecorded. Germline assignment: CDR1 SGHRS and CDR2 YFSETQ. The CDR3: CASSLGRGPDTQYF. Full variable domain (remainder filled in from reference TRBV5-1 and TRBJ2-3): KAGVTQTPRYLIKTRGQQVTLSCSPISGHRSVSWYQQTPGQGLQFLFEYFSETQRNKGNFPGRFSGRQFSNSRSEMNVSTLELGDSALYLCASSLGRGPDTQYFGPGTRLTVL.

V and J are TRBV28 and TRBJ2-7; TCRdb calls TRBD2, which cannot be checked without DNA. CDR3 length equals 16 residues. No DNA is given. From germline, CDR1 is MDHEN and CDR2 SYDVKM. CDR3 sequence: CASSLSGTSVSYEQYF.

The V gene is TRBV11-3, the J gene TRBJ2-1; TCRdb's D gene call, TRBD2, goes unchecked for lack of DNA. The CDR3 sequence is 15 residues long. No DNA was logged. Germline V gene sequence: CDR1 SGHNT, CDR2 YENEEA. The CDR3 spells CASSSGLAGYNEQFF. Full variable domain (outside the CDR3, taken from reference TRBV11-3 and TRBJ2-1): EAGVVQSPRYKIIEKKQPVAFWCNPISGHNTLYWYLQNLGQGPELLIRYENEEAVDDSQLPKDRFSAERLKGVDSTLKIQPAELGDSAVYLCASSSGLAGYNEQFFGPGTRLTVL.

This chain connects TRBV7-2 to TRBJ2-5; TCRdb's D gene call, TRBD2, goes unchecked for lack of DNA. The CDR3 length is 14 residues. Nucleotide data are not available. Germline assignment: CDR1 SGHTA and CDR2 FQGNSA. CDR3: CASSLVAGGETQYF.

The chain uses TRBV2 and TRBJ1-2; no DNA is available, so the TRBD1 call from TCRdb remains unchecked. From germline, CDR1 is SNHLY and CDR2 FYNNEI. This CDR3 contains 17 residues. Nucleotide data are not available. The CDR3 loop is CASSEDRGGRAGYGYTF. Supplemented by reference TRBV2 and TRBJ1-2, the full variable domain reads EPEVTQTPSHQVTQMGQEVILRCVPISNHLYFYWYRQILGQKVEFLVSFYNNEISEKSEIFDDQFSVERPDGSNFTLKIRSTKLEDSAMYFCASSEDRGGRAGYGYTFGSGTRLTVV.

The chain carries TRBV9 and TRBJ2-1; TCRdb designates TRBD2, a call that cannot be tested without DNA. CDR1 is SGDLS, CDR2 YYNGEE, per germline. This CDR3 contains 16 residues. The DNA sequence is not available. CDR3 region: CASSVEGGSSYNEQFF.

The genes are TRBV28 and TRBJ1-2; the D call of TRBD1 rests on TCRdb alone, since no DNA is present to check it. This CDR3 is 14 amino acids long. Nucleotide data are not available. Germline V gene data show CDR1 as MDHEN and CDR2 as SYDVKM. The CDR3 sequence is CASSSPGTADGYTF.

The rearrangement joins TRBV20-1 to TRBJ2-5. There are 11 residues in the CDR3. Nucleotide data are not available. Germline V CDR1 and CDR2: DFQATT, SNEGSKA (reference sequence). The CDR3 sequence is CSARVGQTQYF.

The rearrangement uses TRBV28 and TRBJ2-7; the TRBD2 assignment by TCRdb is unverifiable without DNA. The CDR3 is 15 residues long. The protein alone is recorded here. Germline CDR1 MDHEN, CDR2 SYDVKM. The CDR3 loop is CASSLASGSSYEQYF.